A selection of T cell receptor beta chains follows, all from one sample in a study of T cells in Graves' hyperthyroidism and ophthalmopathy. MiXCR, run by TCRdb on the multiplex PCR reads, gives a single entry per CDR3 protein. The repertoire consists of about 510,000 distinct CDR3 sequences, with around 13% occurring once and the leading ten covering about 15%. Sequencing used blood. These receptors were obtained from a woman aged 40 to 50 with Graves' hyperthyroidism. Each CDR3 is given with its conserved first and last residue. D genes are given only for firm matches. The listing skips clone size in some rows; elsewhere it reads once, few, many or a size class.

CDR3aa: CASSDWTQSGAGELFF
CDR3nt: TGCGCCAGCAGCGACTGGACACAATCCGGCGCCGGGGAGCTGTTTTTT
d_gene: -
j_gene: TRBJ2-2
abundance: many
v_gene: TRBV5-1

CDR3aa: CAINRGLMETQYF
CDR3nt: TGTGCCATCAACAGGGGGTTAATGGAGACCCAGTACTTC
d_gene: TRBD1
j_gene: TRBJ2-5
abundance: few
v_gene: TRBV10-3

CDR3aa: CASSLGLAGHNEQFF
CDR3nt: TGCGCCAGCAGCCTGGGACTAGCGGGGCACAATGAGCAGTTCTTC
d_gene: TRBD2
j_gene: TRBJ2-1
abundance: many
v_gene: TRBV5-1

CDR3aa: CASSPIAGGGTGELFF
CDR3nt: TGTGCCAGCAGCCCAATAGCGGGAGGGGGCACCGGGGAGCTGTTTTTT
d_gene: TRBD2
j_gene: TRBJ2-2
abundance: -
v_gene: TRBV7-2

CDR3aa: CSAYPLTSLVNNEQFF
CDR3nt: TGCAGTGCCTATCCCTTGACTAGCTTAGTAAACAATGAGCAGTTCTTC
d_gene: TRBD2
j_gene: TRBJ2-1
abundance: many
v_gene: TRBV20-1

CDR3aa: CASTRGYNSPLHF
CDR3nt: TGTGCCAGCACCAGGGGCTATAATTCACCCCTCCACTTT
d_gene: -
j_gene: TRBJ1-6
abundance: many
v_gene: TRBV7-8

CDR3aa: CASSQGQITDTQYF
CDR3nt: TGTGCCAGCAGCCAGGGACAGATCACAGATACGCAGTATTTT
d_gene: TRBD1
j_gene: TRBJ2-3
abundance: -
v_gene: TRBV7-3

CDR3aa: CSAITLAGGRNNEQFF
CDR3nt: TGCAGTGCGATCACTTTAGCGGGAGGGCGAAACAATGAGCAGTTCTTC
d_gene: TRBD2
j_gene: TRBJ2-1
abundance: many
v_gene: TRBV20-1

CDR3aa: CSAGPPTGSGQPQHF
CDR3nt: TGCAGTGCTGGCCCTCCGACAGGGTCGGGACAGCCCCAGCATTTT
d_gene: TRBD1
j_gene: TRBJ1-5
abundance: -
v_gene: TRBV20-1

CDR3aa: CASSGGASGGQDTQYF
CDR3nt: TGTGCCAGCAGCGGAGGGGCTAGCGGGGGCCAAGATACGCAGTATTTT
d_gene: TRBD2
j_gene: TRBJ2-3
abundance: many
v_gene: TRBV28

CDR3aa: CASNQGTDTQYF
CDR3nt: TGTGCCAGCAACCAGGGCACAGATACGCAGTATTTT
d_gene: -
j_gene: TRBJ2-3
abundance: many
v_gene: TRBV12-3/TRBV12-4

CDR3aa: CASRRGESSYEQYF
CDR3nt: TGTGCCAGTAGAAGGGGGGAGAGCTCCTACGAGCAGTACTTC
d_gene: -
j_gene: TRBJ2-7
abundance: few
v_gene: TRBV7-9

CDR3aa: CASSTTGTGKTSAYGYTF
CDR3nt: TGTGCCAGTAGCACCACCGGGACAGGGAAGACGTCAGCCTATGGCTACACCTTC
d_gene: TRBD1
j_gene: TRBJ1-2
abundance: few
v_gene: TRBV19

CDR3aa: CASSQDPTGSYNEQFF
CDR3nt: TGCGCCAGCAGCCAAGACCCTACAGGGTCCTACAATGAGCAGTTCTTC
d_gene: -
j_gene: TRBJ2-1
abundance: few
v_gene: TRBV4-1

CDR3aa: CSVEERYNEQFF
CDR3nt: TGCAGCGTTGAGGAGAGATACAATGAGCAGTTCTTC
d_gene: -
j_gene: TRBJ2-1
abundance: -
v_gene: TRBV29-1

CDR3aa: CASRNLGNEQFF
CDR3nt: TGTGCCAGCAGGAACCTGGGGAATGAGCAGTTCTTC
d_gene: -
j_gene: TRBJ2-1
abundance: few
v_gene: TRBV6-2/TRBV6-3

CDR3aa: CASSQDTGGGYEQYF
CDR3nt: TGTGCCAGCAGCCAAGATACGGGGGGCGGCTACGAGCAGTACTTC
d_gene: -
j_gene: TRBJ2-7
abundance: many
v_gene: TRBV3-1

CDR3aa: CAWSSRGRNEQYF
CDR3nt: TGTGCCTGGAGTTCAAGAGGGAGGAACGAGCAGTACTTC
d_gene: -
j_gene: TRBJ2-7
abundance: many
v_gene: TRBV30

CDR3aa: CASSRGQGARADTQYF
CDR3nt: TGCGCCAGCAGCAGAGGACAGGGGGCGAGGGCAGATACGCAGTATTTT
d_gene: TRBD1
j_gene: TRBJ2-3
abundance: -
v_gene: TRBV5-1

CDR3aa: CASSLQGGGQPQHF
CDR3nt: TGTGCCAGCAGTTTACAAGGGGGCGGACAGCCCCAGCATTTT
d_gene: TRBD1
j_gene: TRBJ1-5
abundance: -
v_gene: TRBV28

CDR3aa: CATIVRGGRAPDTQYF
CDR3nt: TGTGCCACCATCGTCAGGGGGGGGAGAGCCCCGGATACGCAGTATTTT
d_gene: -
j_gene: TRBJ2-3
abundance: many
v_gene: TRBV2

CDR3aa: CSAGGGLAGSDEQFF
CDR3nt: TGCAGCGCCGGAGGGGGACTAGCGGGCTCAGATGAGCAGTTCTTC
d_gene: TRBD2
j_gene: TRBJ2-1
abundance: few
v_gene: TRBV29-1

CDR3aa: CASRMGGVHSYEQYF
CDR3nt: TGTGCCAGCAGAATGGGGGGAGTCCACTCCTACGAGCAGTACTTC
d_gene: -
j_gene: TRBJ2-7
abundance: few
v_gene: TRBV5-4